These 3 T cell receptor beta chains originate from one sample sequenced in a study of siplizumab effects on memory and regulatory T cells (dated by TCRdb to between 2018 and 2021). Receptor amplification or capture employed the immunoSEQ multiplex PCR assay. This is the immuneACCESS table as TCRdb keeps it, with only in-frame sequences that have V and J called. A part of the clones is gone; compared with another copy, unresolved V genes explain less than half, and the rest is unexplained. The sample records some 100,000 clones, about 90% of which are singletons. Roughly 0.15% of the sample belongs to the ten largest clones. Sequenced sample: CD4+ T cells sorted from blood. Every receptor here comes from a human donor in good health.

This chain uses TRBV11-1 with TRBJ2-3, with no clear D. The CDR3 spans 16 residues. Per germline, CDR1 SGHAT and CDR2 FQDESV (reference sequence). Trimming took 1 base from V and 2 from J, leaving 13 bases between them. This CDR3 is CASSLVALMSTDTQYF. Here the CDR3 DNA reads TGTGCCAGCAGCTTAGTTGCTCTCATGTCCACAGATACGCAGTATTTT.

The V call is TRBV18, the J call TRBJ1-3; D remains unclear. There are 15 residues in the CDR3. V dropped 5 bases and J dropped 0 bases, with 11 bases sitting between them. Germline CDR1 reads KGHSH; CDR2 reads LQKENI. As DNA, the CDR3 is TGTGCCAGCTCATTCTCGCAGGACTCTGGAAACACCATATATTTT. Translation: CASSFSQDSGNTIYF.

V gene TRBV9 combines with J gene TRBJ1-6; D call uncertain. V lost 4 bases and J 4 bases, leaving 6 bases between the germline ends. CDR3 size: 13 residues. Per germline, CDR1 SGDLS and CDR2 YYNGEE. The CDR3 loop is CASSPSYNSPLHF. In DNA form, the CDR3 reads TGTGCCAGCAGCCCCAGTTATAATTCACCCCTCCACTTT.